This TCR beta chain was profiled in a study of identical twins. Findings and limits, study-wide: Abundant beta clonotypes from cord blood had fewer insertions, unlike memory repertoires, which showed none.

MiXCR was run by TCRdb on the 5' RACE reads, yielding one entry per CDR3 protein. The sample comprises approximately 630,000 distinct CDR3 sequences, 7.1% of which are singletons, and 1.5% to 2% rests with the top ten. This clonotype was recorded at least ten times. As yet, its antigen is unknown. V was clipped by 2 bases and J by 3 bases; unmatched bases: 14. Germline values: CDR1 LGHDT, CDR2 YNNKEL (reference sequence). CDR3 length: 20 amino acids. In addition, the sample was reused for a study of yellow fever vaccine responses in identical twins.

The sequencing input was PBMCs. The receptor was isolated from a woman between 18 and 29 years old in good health. This chain joins TRBV3-1 and TRBJ2-7; TRBD2 matches 15 bases. The chain's CDR3 is CASSQKQGTSGRFGFYEQYF. Written as DNA, the CDR3 is TGTGCCAGCAGCCAAAAACAAGGGACTAGCGGGAGGTTCGGCTTCTACGAGCAGTACTTC.